This T cell receptor (beta chain) was sequenced for a study of cytomegalovirus exposure and HLA in healthy donors (dated by TCRdb to 2016 to 2017). Broadly, across the study: An earlier analysis of about 530 of the donors reported approximately 300 Gb of sequence data and around 120 million unique TCR beta sequences obtained from approximately 180 million T cells. A handful of DR-DQ haplotypes were handled as single units for association and clustering because linkage in the cohort was strong. Donor age, sex, ethnicity and CMV serostatus were collected together with the repertoire data. The genetic ancestry cluster associated with self-reported Caucasian donors included 70% to 85% of the 300 to 400 genotyped donors. To decide whether each TCR beta V gene segment behaved as functional or pseudogenic, an earlier analysis of some 600 of the donors relied on high-throughput TCR beta sequencing. The later analysis used no new phenotypic data to find candidate immune exposures, relying instead on TCR beta sequences and their occurrence across donors. Besides the first cohort of roughly 660 subjects, a separate validation cohort made up of 120 different subjects was used. To predict cytomegalovirus infection status, the study combined high-throughput TCR immunosequencing, statistical association of individual TCRs with disease status, and machine learning. All discovery cohort repertoires had been generated using a single sequencing platform. Using immunosequencing, the study profiled T cell repertoires from about 610 subjects and related those repertoires to cytomegalovirus serostatus. The number of donors typed differed by locus, with roughly 629-640 for A, B, C, DRB1 and DQB1, roughly 550 for DQA1, over 600 for DPA1, and approximately 470 for DPB1. An early release covering about 600 HLA-typed donors comprised about 300 gigabases of sequencing data and roughly 86 million unique TCR sequences. In a later genetic analysis, genome-wide SNP genotypes for 398 of the 666 donors were used, and that subset was treated as a discovery cohort. HLA typing included class I and class II loci at four-digit resolution. In a later analysis, previously published TCR beta repertoires from hundreds of donors were re-analyzed and high-resolution HLA genotyping was added so that TCR occurrence patterns could be studied. The study aimed to test whether cataloging public T cell receptors could reveal signatures of past pathogen exposure. Among 300 to 500 genotyped donors of the cohort, an average of around 250,000 unique TCR beta nucleotide sequences was sequenced per donor, of which about 18% were non-productive.

As to this clone: No antigen is known for it. Nothing much larger sits one base from this clone, and base qualities are not available.

In total, around 600 healthy bone marrow donors made up the cohort. Cohort members were all nominally healthy when sampled, although unrecorded immune exposures were likely present. The donor tested CMV seronegative, placing the donor among the 350 to 400 seronegative members of the cohort. A peripheral blood sample was provided by each donor, and peripheral blood mononuclear cells were used for TCR beta sequencing. The Qiagen DNeasy Blood Extraction Kit was used to extract genomic DNA from the blood cell samples. The method behind the library was the immunoSEQ multiplex PCR assay. A mixture of 60 forward primers for TCR Vbeta segments and 13 reverse primers for TCR Jbeta segments was used in the multiplex PCR. The CDR3 region of rearranged TCR beta genes was amplified from genomic DNA by a multiplex PCR assay. On the Illumina HiSeq System, the amplified TCR beta libraries were sequenced as 87-base-pair reads. Regarding the original processing steps: Across the roughly 640 repertoires, a later analysis counted approximately 83 million unique TCR beta chains, roughly 11 million of which were shared by at least two donors. Raw reads were error-corrected and collapsed into unique sequences by a nearest-neighbor algorithm in which closely related sequences were merged to remove PCR and sequencing errors. CDR3 sequences were aligned to IMGT reference sequences to assign V, D and J gene segments. For a sequence to be retained, at least a six-nucleotide match to both a V gene segment and a J gene segment was required. A rearrangement was called productive if the CDR3 had no stop codons and remained in frame with V and J, and every other rearrangement was called non-productive. Following IMGT convention, CDR3 was defined as the stretch from the second conserved V-encoded cysteine to the conserved J-encoded phenylalanine. Sequences without an unambiguous match to a single V gene segment were excluded from the earlier analysis of about 630 of the donors. In an earlier analysis of 587 of the donors, a V segment was called functional when productive rearrangements were above 56.7%, and segregating when the standard deviation between donors exceeded 5%. A statistical classification framework was built for diagnosing cytomegalovirus status from the catalog of TCR beta chain sequences. A later analysis assigned V and J genes by comparing TCR nucleotide sequences with IMGT/GENE-DB human TR gene sequences. In a later analysis, CDR3 sequences and most-parsimonious VDJ recombination scenarios were assigned using the TCRdist pipeline. In a later analysis, every TCR beta chain was defined by the combination of its CDR3 amino acid sequence and its V-gene family, and reads without a unique V-gene family were dropped. As a way to deal with suspected cross-contamination and a sequencing artifact, a later analysis dropped 500 to 700 nucleotide sequences that were highly shared and had low generation probability. In a later analysis, a clonal expansion index for each public chain was calculated from normalized within-repertoire ranks of inferred template counts. In a later analysis, generation probabilities were computed with a VDJ recombination model fitted to out-of-frame rearrangements, and the resulting probabilities were checked against IGoR. Hypergeometric tests were used in a later analysis to score TCR-TCR, TCR-HLA and TCR-CMV co-occurrence, with a repertoire-size bias correction applied to the TCR pairs. In a later analysis, false discovery rates were estimated by permuting HLA or CMV assignments 20 times. In a later analysis, co-occurring TCRs were grouped using DBSCAN, with TCRdist sequence similarity added in when clustering inside HLA-allele-positive subsets. Co-occurrence clustering excluded repertoires with fewer than 30,000 or more than 120,000 public chains, plus five with anomalous nucleotide sharing. In TCRdb, the immuneACCESS table is reduced to in-frame sequences with V and J assigned. These tables do not hold every clone; where another copy was compared, an unresolved V gene accounts for under half, and the others remain unexplained. V, J and clone size were drawn from that table, and D and trimming were deduced from the DNA. Across this sample there are about 120,000 clones, with 75% to 90% seen only once. The ten largest clones represent 2.1% of the sample.

Beyond this particular receptor, the publication reports: Presence/absence analyses assumed roughly uniform sequencing depth across donors, an assumption that may not hold. Because HLA typing was missing for some donors at each locus, association tests included only the typed subset. The study listed 150 to 200 TCR beta chains as associated with cytomegalovirus. The classifier was reported to diagnose cytomegalovirus status with high specificity and sensitivity in both the original cohort and the validation cohort. According to a later analysis, TCR association rates differed among HLA loci, with DRB1 alleles showing the most associated TCRs and HLA-C alleles showing the fewest. V-gene and J-gene trimming of TCR beta chains was associated with a missense DCLRE1C variant in a later genetic analysis, and the association was replicated in an independent cohort. Immune exposure information for the cohort was limited to CMV serostatus. Three of the identified cytomegalovirus-associated TCR beta chains were confirmed in vitro to be specific for cytomegalovirus antigens. In an earlier analysis of more than 450 of the donors, most TCR beta V segments were observed in productive rearrangements about 87% or about 30% of the time, broadly matching IMGT annotations. A later analysis reported that several top co-occurrence clusters appeared linked to parvovirus B19, influenza, CMV and Epstein-Barr virus. Most TCR sequences were observed very rarely across donors, whereas some public TCRs were present in many individuals. A cluster of highly shared sequence variants was judged likely to represent a technical artifact of the sequencing pipeline. A later genetic analysis reported fewer N-insertions in productive TCRs among donors in an Asian-associated ancestry cluster than the approximately 670-donor mean. It was suggested by the authors that the approach could potentially be generalized to other disease states and immunological phenotypes. A later analysis found that HLA-associated TCR beta chains were more clonally expanded and had lower generation probabilities than equally common non-associated chains. A further reported finding was that TCR beta sequences accurately predicted the HLA-A and HLA-B alleles for most subjects in the first cohort. Most CMV-associated TCR beta chains appeared to be HLA-restricted in a later analysis, and the HLA associations seemed to be driven largely by CMV exposure. Linkage disequilibrium might explain the correlated functional status among segregating V segments, but an unknown experimental factor could not be excluded. The 87-base-pair reads could not distinguish some IMGT-functional V segments, including TRBV6-2 and TRBV6-3, so those segments were excluded. Some 16 rarely observed V segments, including chromosome 9 orphons, were excluded from the earlier analysis of several hundred of the donors because counts were too low. When HLA alleles, especially DR and DQ, strongly co-occurred, TCR associations were difficult to assign to individual alleles. Specific HLA alleles were associated with 15,000 to 20,000 TCR beta sequences at a false discovery rate of 0.05 in a later analysis. Only TCR beta chains were sequenced in this cohort, and the absence of alpha or paired-chain data limited detectable features.

Germline trimming: 7 bases from V, 0 bases from J; junction bases outside gene matches: 5. The germline V gene yields SNHLY for CDR1 and FYNNEI for CDR2. The CDR3 sequence holds 15 residues, the cysteine and phenylalanine included. This entry keeps only the CDR3 DNA: 45 bases, framed from base 1. The sequence links TRBV2 to TRBJ2-2; 7 of the junction bases match TRBD1. The source of this sequence is a man aged 25-45 years in good health and CMV-seronegative. The sequenced material came from PBMCs. The sequenced DNA is TGTGCCAGCATCCCTGACAGGGCGAACACCGGGGAGCTGTTTTTT. Protein translation: CASIPDRANTGELFF.